This TCR beta chain is drawn from a study of T cells in narcolepsy. Study-level background: Enrolled donors included narcolepsy type 1 or type 2 patients and healthy controls.

Germline CDR1 MNHGY, CDR2 SVAAGI. The CDR3 runs 16 residues. The V and J ends lost 4 bases and 0 bases respectively, with 13 bases between them. About this clone: Antigen: not known.

TCRdb's table, derived via immunoSEQ multiplex PCR, lists solely in-frame clones and lacks some. The sample comprises roughly 30,000 clones, over 65% of which are singletons, and 2.3% rests with the top ten. The study, taken as a whole, reports: Autoreactive clonotypes reportedly recurred in blood of same and different patients, not controls. Comparing one patient's CSF and blood CD4+ clonotypes highlighted HCRT- and TRIB2-specific autoreactive clonotypes.

The chain couples TRBV6-9 to TRBJ1-3; no reliable D call. Sequencing input: memory (CD45RA-) CD4+ T cells from blood. This TCR was recovered from a human donor in good health. Written as DNA, the CDR3 is TGTGCCAGCAGTTCGCGCCGGTTGAGCTCTGGAAACACCATATATTTT. This sequence encodes CASSSRRLSSGNTIYF.